Shown below are 14 T cell receptor beta chains from a single sample sequenced in a study of blood T cell repertoires in COVID-19. Measured with immunoSEQ multiplex PCR; TCRdb has only the in-frame clones, and not every one. The table lists approximately 77,000 clones, about nine tenths of them singletons. Sample: peripheral blood. Every receptor here comes from a man in his thirties or forties with acute or convalescent COVID-19.

V and J are TRBV5-1 and TRBJ1-6; TRBD1 aligns across 8 bases. Unmatched junction bases numbered 3, after V lost 5 bases and J lost 2 bases. Per germline, CDR1 SGHRS and CDR2 YFSETQ. The CDR3 has 15 amino acids. The chain's CDR3 is CASSWDRPYNSPLHF. CDR3 DNA sequence: TGCGCCAGCAGTTGGGACAGGCCCTATAATTCACCCCTCCACTTT.

The gene calls are TRBV21-1 and TRBJ1-2; TRBD1 is the table's D call, not checked against the DNA. TRBV21-1 has pseudogene status. This CDR3 has 16 residues. As DNA, the CDR3 is TGTGCCAGCAGCGATCGGGACAGCTTAGCTAACTATGGCTACACCTTC. Protein sequence: CASSDRDSLANYGYTF.

This sequence joins TRBV6-5 and TRBJ1-5, with 7 positions matching TRBD1. V gave up 6 bases and J gave up 6 bases; unmatched junction bases: 8. This CDR3 comprises 14 residues. Germline V gene lookup returns CDR1 MNHEY and CDR2 SVGAGI. As DNA, the CDR3 is TGTGCCAGCAGGGGCGAGGGGGCAGGTCAGCCCCAGCATTTT. Encoded protein: CASRGEGAGQPQHF.

The V and J genes are TRBV6-1 and TRBJ2-3; 12 positions agree with TRBD2. The V segment lost 1 base and the J segment 4 bases; nucleotides outside the gene matches: 12. The CDR3 has 19 amino acids. CDR1 is MNHNS and CDR2 is SASEGT in the germline V gene. The CDR3, as DNA: TGTGCCAGCAGTGAAGGGTCTAGCGGGGGGGCCTTGAGCCCAGATACGCAGTATTTT. It encodes CASSEGSSGGALSPDTQYF.

The chain links TRBV5-4 to TRBJ2-2; tentative D call: TRBD2 (5 bases). CDR3 length: 16 amino acids. Trimming pared 0 bases from V and 6 bases from J, leaving 15 bases between. In germline, CDR1 is SGHNT, CDR2 YYREEE (reference sequence). CDR3 amino acids: CASSLALSRVAGELFF. The DNA of the CDR3 is TGTGCCAGCAGCTTGGCCCTATCGAGGGTAGCCGGGGAGCTGTTTTTT.

The rearrangement links TRBV13 to TRBJ1-2, with 10 nucleotides matching TRBD1. With V trimmed by 5 bases and J by 7 bases, 10 bases remained unmatched. The CDR3 is 15 residues long. CDR1 PRHDT and CDR2 FYEKMQ come from the germline V gene (reference sequence). The CDR3 is CASSPLGQGKGGYTF. CDR3 bases: TGTGCCAGCAGCCCACTGGGACAGGGGAAGGGTGGCTACACCTTC.

The rearrangement uses TRBV7-2 and TRBJ2-3; 12 nucleotides line up with TRBD2. Germline lookup yields CDR1 SGHTA and CDR2 FQGNSA. V lost 5 bases, J lost 5 bases, and 2 bases stayed unmatched. The CDR3 contains 14 residues. The CDR3 loop is CASSLGLAGDTQYF. CDR3 nucleotide sequence: TGTGCCAGCAGCCTGGGACTAGCGGGAGATACGCAGTATTTT.

V gene TRBV15 combines with J gene TRBJ2-3, with 11 bases aligning to TRBD2. The CDR3 is made up of 18 amino acids. Per the germline V gene, CDR1 is LNHNV and CDR2 is YYDKDF (reference sequence). The ends lost 3 bases at V and 3 bases at J; junction bases unmatched: 11. The CDR3 loop is CATSRPQGASGRTDTQYF. The CDR3 nucleotides read TGTGCCACCAGCAGGCCTCAGGGGGCTAGCGGGAGGACAGATACGCAGTATTTT.

V is TRBV7-2 and J is TRBJ2-5; tentative D call: TRBD1 (6 bases). Trimming pared 3 bases from V and 5 bases from J, leaving 13 bases between. Germline V gives CDR1 SGHTA, CDR2 FQGNSA. The CDR3 consists of 14 residues. The CDR3 region has the DNA TGTGCCAGCAGCTTCCGGGACATCGCTGAGACCCAGTACTTC. Its translation: CASSFRDIAETQYF. Based on the CDR3 plus reference TRBV7-2 and TRBJ2-5, the full variable domain is GAGVSQSPSNKVTEKGKDVELRCDPISGHTALYWYRQSLGQGLEFLIYFQGNSAPDKSGLPSDRFSAERTGGSVSTLTIQRTQQEDSAVYLCASSFRDIAETQYFGPGTRLLVL.

A single count supports this clone. The chain links TRBV7-8 to TRBJ2-2; D is perhaps TRBD1 (5 bases). Germline V gene lookup returns CDR1 SGHVS and CDR2 FQNEAQ. Trimming left V 5 bases short and J 1 base short, with 14 bases between. The CDR3 contains 16 residues. The CDR3 spells CASSALSQGNTGELFF. The DNA of the CDR3 is TGTGCCAGCAGCGCACTCTCGCAGGGGAACACCGGGGAGCTGTTTTTT.

The rearrangement uses TRBV7-9 and TRBJ1-4; D ambiguous. With 3 bases removed from V and 0 bases from J, the gap between germline ends came to 5 bases. Germline V gives CDR1 SEHNR, CDR2 FQNEAQ (reference sequence). This CDR3 spans 14 amino acids. The CDR3: CASSFRATNEKLFF. The CDR3 DNA reads as TGTGCCAGCAGCTTCCGAGCAACTAATGAAAAACTGTTTTTT.

The chain joins TRBV19 to TRBJ1-5; perhaps TRBD1 as D (5 bases). Trimming took off 1 base at V and 6 bases at J, with 10 bases between the two ends. Germline V gives CDR1 LNHDA, CDR2 SQIVND (reference sequence). The CDR3 is 14 amino acids. The CDR3 sequence is CASSIGVGGQPQHF. As DNA, the CDR3 is TGTGCCAGTAGTATAGGGGTGGGGGGTCAGCCCCAGCATTTT.

V gene TRBV7-8 combines with J gene TRBJ2-3; D is perhaps TRBD2 (6 bases). The ends were cut back, 5 bases at V and 7 bases at J, with 16 bases in the middle. This CDR3 is 14 amino acids long. Germline values: CDR1 SGHVS, CDR2 FQNEAQ. The CDR3 DNA reads TGTGCCAGCAGCGCCAGGACTAAATTCTATACGCAGTATTTT. Protein product: CASSARTKFYTQYF.

There are a few counts of this clone. The rearrangement links TRBV21-1 to TRBJ1-1; the table's D call of TRBD1 was not tested on the DNA. TRBV21-1 is a known pseudogene. This CDR3 has 16 amino acids. CDR3 loop: CASSNRSRGLNTEAFF. CDR3 nucleotides: TGTGCCAGCAGCAATAGGAGCAGGGGTTTGAACACTGAAGCTTTCTTT.